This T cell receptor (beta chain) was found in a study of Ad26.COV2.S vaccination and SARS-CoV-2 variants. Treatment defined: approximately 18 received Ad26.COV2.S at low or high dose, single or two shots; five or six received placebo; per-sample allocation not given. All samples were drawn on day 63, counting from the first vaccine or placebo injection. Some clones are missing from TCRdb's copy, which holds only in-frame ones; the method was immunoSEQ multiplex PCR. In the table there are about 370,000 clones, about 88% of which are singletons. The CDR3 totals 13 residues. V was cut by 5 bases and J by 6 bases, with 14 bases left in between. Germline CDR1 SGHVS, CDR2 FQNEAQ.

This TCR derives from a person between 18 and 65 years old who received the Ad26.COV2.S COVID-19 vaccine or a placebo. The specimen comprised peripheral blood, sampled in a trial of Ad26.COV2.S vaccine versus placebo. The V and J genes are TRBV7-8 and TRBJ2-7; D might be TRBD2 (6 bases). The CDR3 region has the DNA TGTGCCAGCAGCCTCCAGGAGGGGCTCGAGCAGTACTTC. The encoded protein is CASSLQEGLEQYF.